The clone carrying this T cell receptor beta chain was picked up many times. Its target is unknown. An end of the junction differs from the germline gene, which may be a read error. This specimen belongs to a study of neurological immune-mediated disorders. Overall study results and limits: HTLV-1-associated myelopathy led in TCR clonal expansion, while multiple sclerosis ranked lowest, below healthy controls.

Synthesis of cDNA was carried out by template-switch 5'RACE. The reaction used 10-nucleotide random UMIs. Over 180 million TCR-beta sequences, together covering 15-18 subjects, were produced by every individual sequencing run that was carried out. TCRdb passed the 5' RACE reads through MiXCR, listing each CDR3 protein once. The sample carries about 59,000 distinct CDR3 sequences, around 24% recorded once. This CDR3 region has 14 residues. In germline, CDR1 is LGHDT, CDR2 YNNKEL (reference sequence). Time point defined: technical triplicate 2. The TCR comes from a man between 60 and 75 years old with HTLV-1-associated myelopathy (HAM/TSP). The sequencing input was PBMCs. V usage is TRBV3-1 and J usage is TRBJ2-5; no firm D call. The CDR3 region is CASSPTTRREPQYF. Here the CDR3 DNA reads TGTGCCAGCAGCCCTACGACAAGAAGAGAGCCCCAGTACTTC.